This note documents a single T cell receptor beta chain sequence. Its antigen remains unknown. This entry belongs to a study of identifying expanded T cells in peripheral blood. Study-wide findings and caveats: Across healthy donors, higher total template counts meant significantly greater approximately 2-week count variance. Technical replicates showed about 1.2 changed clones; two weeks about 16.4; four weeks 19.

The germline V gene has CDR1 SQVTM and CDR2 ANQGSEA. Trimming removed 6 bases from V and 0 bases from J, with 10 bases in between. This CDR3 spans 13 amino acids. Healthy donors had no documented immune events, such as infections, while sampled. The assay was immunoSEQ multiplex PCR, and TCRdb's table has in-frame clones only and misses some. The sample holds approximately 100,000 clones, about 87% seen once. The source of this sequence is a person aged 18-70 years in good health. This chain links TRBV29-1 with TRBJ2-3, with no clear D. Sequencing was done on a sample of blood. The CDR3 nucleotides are TGCAGCGTCACGGACGCTAGCACAGATACGCAGTATTTT. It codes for CSVTDASTDTQYF.